This TCR beta chain emerged from a study of shared clonotypes between healthy human individuals. The study, taken as a whole, reports: Naive CD4 clonotypes were shared across several donors at about 5%.

All donors were healthy HIV-negative adults lacking recent acute infections or vaccinations. Remarks on this clone: Antigen: not known.

TCRdb keeps only in-frame clones here, not all; method: immunoSEQ multiplex PCR. The sample lists 2 million to 2.5 million clones, around 93% occurring once. This TCR was sampled from a man between 18 and 35 years old in good health. Some clones in this sample may be carry-over from other donors' samples. Sequencing was carried out using naive CD4+ T cells from PBMCs. The subset is: CD45RA+ positively selected.

Written as DNA, the CDR3 is TGTGCCACCAGCAGAGGGACAGGGGCACGGTATGGCTACACCTTC. Translated, it gives CATSRGTGARYGYTF. The chain couples TRBV15 to TRBJ1-2; 9 positions agree with TRBD1. There are 15 residues in the CDR3. V was pared by 1 base and J by 5 bases, with 5 bases of the junction left unmatched. Germline V CDR1 and CDR2: LNHNV, YYDKDF (reference sequence).